These 7 T cell receptor beta chains came from one sample sequenced in a study of T cell changes during pregnancy in multiple sclerosis. Only in-frame clones appear in the TCRdb table, and some are missing; sequencing was by immunoSEQ multiplex PCR. The data show around 56,000 clones, with 70% to 90% seen just once and about 1.7% held by the top ten. Source: peripheral blood, taken after pregnancy. Receptor source: a female donor with multiple sclerosis, enrolled in a pregnancy study.

This sequence joins TRBV7-2 and TRBJ2-5, with 9 bases fitting TRBD2. The CDR3 has 16 amino acids. Germline V gene lookup returns CDR1 SGHTA and CDR2 FQGNSA. Losses at the gene ends were 1 base for V and 5 bases for J; bases not matched to a gene: 8. In DNA, the CDR3 is TGTGCCAGCAGCTTAGAGCCGCGGGGGGGCTGGGAGACCCAGTACTTC. Residues: CASSLEPRGGWETQYF.

The rearrangement links TRBV7-3 to TRBJ1-6, with D possibly TRBD1 on 5 matching bases. The germline CDR1 and CDR2 sequences are SGHTA and FQGTGA. The V and J ends lost 5 bases and 6 bases respectively, with 11 bases between them. This CDR3 comprises 14 residues. The CDR3 protein is CASSLRRGNSPLHF. The CDR3 nucleotides read TGTGCCAGCAGCCTCCGGAGGGGTAATTCACCCCTCCACTTT. Complete variable domain (other parts from reference TRBV7-3 and TRBJ1-6): GAGVSQTPSNKVTEKGKYVELRCDPISGHTALYWYRQSLGQGPEFLIYFQGTGAADDSGLPNDRFFAVRPEGSVSTLKIQRTERGDSAVYLCASSLRRGNSPLHFGNGTRLTVT.

The sample holds a few counts of this clone. The genes are TRBV29-1 and TRBJ1-1; D uncertain. This CDR3 contains 10 residues. V lost 8 bases and J lost 1, with 5 bases in between. CDR1 and CDR2 from the germline V gene are SQVTM and ANQGSEA. Here the CDR3 reads CSHRNTEAFF. CDR3 nucleotide sequence: TGCAGCCACAGGAACACTGAAGCTTTCTTT.

The rearrangement links TRBV6-5 to TRBJ1-2, with a weak D call TRBD1 (6 bases). This CDR3 region has 14 residues. With 1 base removed from V and 6 bases from J, the gap between germline ends came to 12 bases. Germline CDR1 is MNHEY and CDR2 is SVGAGI. CDR3 region: CASSYFGGGDGYTF. The CDR3 DNA follows: TGTGCCAGCAGTTACTTTGGGGGGGGCGATGGCTACACCTTC.

The chain recombines TRBV4-2 with TRBJ2-3; D might be TRBD2 (7 bases). The CDR3 loop spans 17 amino acids. CDR1 LGHNA and CDR2 YNFKEQ come from the germline V gene. Trimming cost V 3 bases and J 1 base, with 17 bases left between them. This chain's CDR3 is CASSHTLGGGRTDTQYF. The DNA for the CDR3 is TGTGCCAGCAGCCATACCCTAGGGGGGGGGCGCACAGATACGCAGTATTTT.

V gene TRBV7-9 combines with J gene TRBJ2-7; D perhaps matches TRBD1 (6 bases). V was trimmed by 3 bases and J by 6 bases, leaving 12 bases between them. The CDR3 loop spans 13 amino acids. Germline loops: CDR1 SEHNR, CDR2 FQNEAQ (reference sequence). In DNA form, the CDR3 reads TGTGCCAGCAGCTTCACAGGGACGGGCGAGCAGTACTTC. It is translated as CASSFTGTGEQYF.

The rearrangement links TRBV7-9 to TRBJ2-2; 8 positions agree with TRBD2. This CDR3 region has 16 residues. CDR1 is SEHNR and CDR2 is FQNEAQ in the germline V gene (reference sequence). Trimming removed 3 bases from V and 4 bases from J; junction bases left unmatched: 7. The CDR3 is CASSFLAGGGTGELFF. CDR3 sequence (DNA): TGTGCCAGCAGCTTCCTTGCGGGGGGAGGCACCGGGGAGCTGTTTTTT.